The 12 T cell receptor beta chains in this list originate from one sample, sequenced in a study of cytomegalovirus exposure and HLA in healthy donors. Researchers ran the PCR with 60 Vbeta and 13 Jbeta primers. Produced via immunoSEQ multiplex PCR; TCRdb's table is partial and in-frame only. The repertoire consists of 160,000 or so clones, with over 70% occurring once and the leading ten covering 1.4%. The sequenced material came from PBMCs. The receptor set was obtained from a woman aged 25-40 years in good health and CMV-seronegative.

The CDR3 DNA reads TGTGCCAGCAGCCTATTTTCTGGAAACACCATATATTTT. Translated: CASSLFSGNTIYF. This chain joins TRBV11-2 and TRBJ1-3; D ambiguous. Trimming shortened V by 5 bases and J by 1 base, and 6 bases separated the two germline ends. The germline gives CDR1 SGHAT, CDR2 FQNNGV. This CDR3 spans 13 amino acids. The whole variable domain, filled in from reference TRBV11-2 and TRBJ1-3, reads EAGVAQSPRYKIIEKRQSVAFWCNPISGHATLYWYQQILGQGPKLLIQFQNNGVVDDSQLPKDRFSAERLKGVDSTLKIQPAKLEDSAVYLCASSLFSGNTIYFGEGSWLTVV.

This clone has just a few counts. The chain is built from TRBV15 and TRBJ2-1; TRBD2 is a possible D gene (6 bases). CDR1 is LNHNV and CDR2 is YYDKDF in the germline V gene (reference sequence). V lost 2 bases and J 3 bases, leaving 8 bases between the germline ends. The CDR3 is 14 residues long. The CDR3 region is CATSRQRVYNEQFF. CDR3 DNA: TGTGCCACCAGCAGACAGCGGGTCTACAATGAGCAGTTCTTC.

This chain joins TRBV27 and TRBJ2-1; weak D call: TRBD2 (5 bases). The germline V and J ends were trimmed by 1 base and 6 bases, with 10 bases remaining between them. The CDR3 extends over 14 amino acids. Germline CDR1 is MNHEY and CDR2 is SMNVEV (reference sequence). The CDR3 coding sequence is TGTGCCAGCAGTTTATTGCCTGGACTCAATGAGCAGTTCTTC. Translation: CASSLLPGLNEQFF.

V gene TRBV18 combines with J gene TRBJ2-3; D gene ambiguous. Germline CDR1 KGHSH, CDR2 LQKENI. Trimming removed 1 base at V and 0 bases at J, with 11 bases between. The CDR3 extends over 16 amino acids. The CDR3: CASSPLEKTSTDTQYF. The CDR3 DNA follows: TGTGCCAGCTCACCACTGGAGAAAACTAGCACAGATACGCAGTATTTT.

The chain couples TRBV29-1 to TRBJ2-2, with unresolved D. CDR1 is SQVTM and CDR2 is ANQGSEA in the germline V gene. The V and J ends lost 7 bases and 13 bases respectively, with 7 bases between them. CDR3 length: 8 residues. The CDR3 loop reads CSADRLFF. The CDR3 DNA follows: TGCAGCGCTGATCGGCTGTTTTTT.

The chain links TRBV11-2 to TRBJ2-5; TRBD2 agrees at 7 bases. Germline assignment: CDR1 SGHAT and CDR2 FQNNGV. CDR3 length equals 17 residues. The V and J ends lost 1 base and 5 bases, in that order; junction bases with no gene match: 13. This CDR3 is CASSLGVVGQGGETQYF. The CDR3 DNA sequence: TGTGCCAGCAGCTTAGGGGTAGTGGGCCAGGGAGGGGAGACCCAGTACTTC.

J is TRBJ1-1 and V is TRBV6-6; weak D call: TRBD1 (6 bases). Germline CDR1 is MNHNY and CDR2 is SVGAGI (reference sequence). Trimming took off 8 bases at V and 2 bases at J, with 12 bases between the two ends. The CDR3 contains 13 residues. CDR3 DNA: TGTGCCAGCTCCTCCGGGACAAACACTGAAGCTTTCTTT. As protein: CASSSGTNTEAFF.

The gene calls are TRBV30 and TRBJ2-3; tentatively, D is TRBD2 (6 bases). Germline assignment: CDR1 GTSNPN and CDR2 SVGIG (reference sequence). The CDR3 runs 13 residues. V shed 0 bases and J shed 7 bases, with 11 bases lying between them. The CDR3 region has the DNA TGTGCCTGGAGTGTACTAGGGAGGAATACGCAGTATTTT. It translates to CAWSVLGRNTQYF.

The J gene is TRBJ2-7, the V gene TRBV7-9; D remains ambiguous. The CDR3 loop spans 11 amino acids. Germline V CDR1 and CDR2: SEHNR, FQNEAQ (reference sequence). V dropped 2 bases and J dropped 3 bases, with 2 bases sitting between them. The CDR3 region has the DNA TGTGCCAGCAGCTTACTCTACGAGCAGTACTTC. It yields the protein CASSLLYEQYF. The whole variable domain, remainder taken from reference TRBV7-9 and TRBJ2-7, is DTGVSQNPRHKITKRGQNVTFRCDPISEHNRLYWYRQTLGQGPEFLTYFQNEAQLEKSRLLSDRFSAERPKGSFSTLEIQRTEQGDSAMYLCASSLLYEQYFGPGTRLTVT.

The chain uses TRBV10-3 and TRBJ1-1; D is perhaps TRBD1 (5 bases). CDR1 is ENHRY and CDR2 is SYGVKD in the germline V gene. CDR3 length equals 13 residues. V lost 6 bases to trimming and J lost 0 bases, with 8 bases between them. Here the CDR3 DNA reads TGTGCCATCAGGAGACAGATGAACACTGAAGCTTTCTTT. This sequence encodes CAIRRQMNTEAFF.

This chain joins TRBV5-6 and TRBJ1-1, with D unclear. Germline V lookup: CDR1 SGHDT, CDR2 YYEEEE. The V and J ends lost 1 base and 0 bases respectively, with 16 bases between them. The CDR3 has 17 residues. CDR3 region: CASSLIAGYLMNTEAFF. The DNA of the CDR3 is TGTGCCAGCAGCTTGATCGCGGGCTACCTCATGAACACTGAAGCTTTCTTT.

The CDR3 region is CASSEPVYEQYF. The CDR3 DNA follows: TGTGCCAGCAGCGAACCGGTCTACGAGCAGTACTTC. V gene TRBV6-5 combines with J gene TRBJ2-7; D is unresolved. Germline CDR1 reads MNHEY; CDR2 reads SVGAGI. CDR3 size: 12 residues. Trimming pared 6 bases from V and 3 bases from J, leaving 9 bases between.